This TCR beta chain comes out of a study of molecular identifiers for immune sequencing clone quantification. Overall study: The replicate experiment used RNA from roughly 20,000 or 100,000 naive CD8 cells. This RNA was split into five aliquots, and four of them were sequenced.

The CDR3 contains 18 residues. Between the trimmed V and J ends, which lost 1 base and 5 bases, there was a span of 21 bases. Germline assignment: CDR1 SEHNR and CDR2 FQNEAQ (reference sequence). One entry per CDR3 protein, called by TCRdb with MiXCR from the PCR reads. The sample records about 630,000 distinct CDR3 sequences, 25% being singletons. V and J are TRBV7-9 and TRBJ1-5; D gene uncertain. The receptor comes from a human donor in good health. Some libraries in this study had Jurkat cell RNA spiked in. Sequenced: naive CD8+ T cells from blood, with Jurkat cell RNA spiked in. Regarding subset: FACS-sorted CD8+CD4-CCR7+CD45RA+ naive T cells. The CDR3 sequence is CASSLGSSQTTGHQPQHF. In DNA, the CDR3 is TGTGCCAGCAGCTTAGGATCGTCCCAAACCACCGGGCATCAGCCCCAGCATTTT.